This T cell receptor beta chain was recovered during a study of T cell repertoires in cytomegalovirus infection. Study context: It can be stated that public TCR beta signatures indicated CMV infection as well as a matching HLA type.

TCRdb processed the reads anew with MiXCR; each CDR3 protein has one entry. In the table there are fewer than 1,000,000 distinct CDR3 sequences, roughly a third of which are singletons. Study observations and caveats: People with CMV and the relevant HLA were identified by cumulative public TCR beta family frequency. Within the response measured ex vivo, HLA-C-restricted CMV-specific TCR beta clonotypes were dominant.

As to this clonotype: Its antigen is currently unknown. With a much larger clone just one base away, this may be a read error.

This CDR3 comprises 17 residues. CDR1 is SEHNR, CDR2 FQNEAQ, per germline (reference sequence). The origin of this receptor is a human donor in good health (CMV status not recorded). Some clones in this sample may be carry-over from other donors' samples. The gene calls are TRBV7-9 and TRBJ1-6, with D maybe TRBD1 (6 bases). The source material was cultured CD8+ T cells from PBMCs, sampled from culture after CMV antigen stimulation. Here the CDR3 DNA reads TGTGCCAGCAACTTAGCGCGGGCAGGGGCCTCTAATTCACCCCTCCACTTT. Its translation: CASNLARAGASNSPLHF.